This T cell receptor beta chain was obtained from a study of OX40 agonist ivuxolimab in advanced cancers. For the study in its entirety: Ivuxolimab, which targeted the costimulatory receptor OX40 (CD134), was an agonistic, fully human IgG2 monoclonal antibody. Of the 52 patients in dose escalation, about 20 had hepatocellular carcinoma, some 15 had melanoma, 9 had renal cell carcinoma and 9 had head and neck cancer. In the dose-escalation cohort, 82.7% of patients were male, and the mean age was about 55 years, with a range of 23 to 79. Patients were allowed to have had prior anti-PD-1, anti-PD-L1 or anti-CTLA-4 therapy, and 40% of the dose-escalation patients had previously received checkpoint inhibitors. Partial responses occurred in three dose-escalation patients: two with cutaneous melanoma and one with hepatocellular carcinoma. Intravenous ivuxolimab was administered to patients every 2 weeks at six dose levels: 0.01, 0.1, 0.3, 1.5, 3 and 10 mg/kg. The paper describes the monotherapy dose-escalation part (N ≈ 50 patients) of the phase I trial of ivuxolimab. The purpose of peripheral TCRbeta sequencing was to test whether ivuxolimab changed TCR sequence diversity and led to clonal T-cell expansion. Study-wide findings and limitations: On average, CD8+ T cells showed more expanded clones than CD4+ T cells after ivuxolimab. Low levels of normalized T-cell clonal expansion were also shown by some nonresponding patients. Which antigens the clonally expanded peripheral T cells were specific for was not determined. At doses of 0.1 to 3.0 mg/kg, clonal expansion of both CD4+ and CD8+ blood T cells was observed from baseline to week 6. In the 0.1-3.0 mg/kg groups, partial responders had among the lowest normalized peripheral clonal expansion, particularly in CD8+ T cells.

Genomic DNA was extracted from sorted cells for sequencing of the TCRbeta CDR3 region. The immunoSEQ Assay was used to sequence the TCRbeta CDR3 regions. The table was pulled from immuneACCESS by TCRdb, which kept in-frame rearrangements only. Such tables lose some clones; where checked, under half of the loss comes from unresolved V genes, and the rest has no known cause. The sample table shows roughly 43,000 clones, and 88% are seen once. The ten largest make up 55% to 60% of the sample. To note about this clone: Its antigen specificity is not known. No base qualities exist here, and no much larger clone lies one base off it.

Sequences SGHDN (CDR1) and FVKESK (CDR2) are obtained from the germline V gene. Spanning cysteine to phenylalanine, the CDR3 consists of 16 amino acids. The kept DNA is CDR3 alone, 48 bases in frame from the first base. The germline V and J ends show losses of 2 bases and 5 bases respectively, and no gene match explains 10 bases of the junction. The trial excluded patients who had a history of autoimmune disease or who were on systemic immunosuppression. Peripheral blood for TCR sequencing was drawn from every dose cohort at baseline, at cycle 4 day 1 and at cycle 7 day 1. The samples were drawn from a first-in-human, open-label, multicenter phase I dose-escalation trial of ivuxolimab. Adults with locally advanced or metastatic head and neck squamous cell, hepatocellular, melanoma or renal cell carcinoma were enrolled in the trial. Before TCR sequencing, CD4+ T cells and CD8+ T cells were sorted from peripheral blood as separate populations.

This chain joins TRBV14 to TRBJ2-3; TRBD2 agrees with 7 junctional bases. Sequencing used CD4+ or CD8+ T cells sorted from blood, obtained in a trial of the OX40 agonist ivuxolimab. The sequence came from an adult with an advanced solid tumor such as melanoma, head and neck, liver or kidney cancer. The CDR3 in this case is CASSQIAGVRGDTQYF. Here is the DNA: TGTGCCAGCAGCCAAATTGCGGGGGTCCGAGGAGATACGCAGTATTTT.